Given below is one T cell receptor (beta chain) in context. As yet, its antigen is unknown. The CDR3 contains 17 residues. Construction of naive CD8 libraries employed about 18,000 to 1,000,000 sorted cells together with 10%, 30% or 50% RNA. Naive CD8 T cells were picked out by sorting for CD8+CD4-CCR7+CD45RA+. The data were taken from a study of molecular identifiers for immune sequencing clone quantification. Regarding the study as a whole: One cell's worth of spiked Jurkat TCR RNA was reportedly detectable among about a million naive cells. A shared barcode on identical TCR molecules could lead to underestimated sizes for highly expanded clones.

TCRdb independently ran MiXCR on the PCR reads; one entry per CDR3 protein. Of over 550,000 distinct CDR3 sequences listed, about 25% were seen once; the top ten hold about 0.84%. Sequencing input: naive CD8+ T cells from blood, with Jurkat cell RNA spiked in. Subset meaning: FACS-sorted CD8+CD4-CCR7+CD45RA+ naive T cells. This clonotype originated in a human donor in good health. Some libraries in this study had Jurkat cell RNA spiked in. The chain joins TRBV21-1 to TRBJ2-3. TRBV21-1 constitutes a pseudogene. This CDR3 is CASSKFTGIFVTDTQYF. DNA for the CDR3: TGTGCCAGCAGCAAATTCACGGGGATCTTTGTCACAGATACGCAGTATTTT.